Shown below are 22 T cell receptor beta chains from a single sample sequenced in a study of vaccination effects on CD4 cells after COVID-19. Using immunoSEQ multiplex PCR, the repertoire was profiled, and TCRdb retains in-frame clones only, with some absent. The sample gives around 32,000 clones, about two thirds of which show up once; 8% to 9% is in the top ten. Prior to sequencing, the ViraFEST assay stimulated PBMC with viral peptide pools, which expanded the antigen-specific CD4+ T cells. Following a roughly 11-day culture, CD4+ T cells were purified. Each participant received a vaccine that was either BNT162b2 or mRNA-1273, given as two doses. These TCRs are of unknown antigen specificity. Sequencing was performed on CD4+ T cells from PBMCs cultured with SARS-CoV-2 spike peptides, taken after COVID-19 vaccination. Every receptor here comes from a human donor who received a COVID-19 vaccine.

The CDR3 loop reads CASSPRRGSVYGYTF. Here the CDR3 DNA reads TGTGCCAGCTCACCAAGGCGGGGATCGGTCTATGGCTACACCTTC. The gene calls are TRBV18 and TRBJ1-2, with D hard to call. This CDR3 has 15 amino acids. CDR1 KGHSH and CDR2 LQKENI come from the germline V gene. V shed 2 bases and J shed 4 bases, with 14 bases lying between them.

CDR3 DNA: TGTGCCAGCAGCTTGACTAGCGGGACCACCTACAATGAGCAGTTCTTC. Protein sequence: CASSLTSGTTYNEQFF. The chain uses TRBV5-6 and TRBJ2-1, with 10 bases lining up with TRBD2. V was clipped by 1 base and J by 2 bases; unmatched bases: 3. Looked up from germline, CDR1 is SGHDT and CDR2 is YYEEEE. This CDR3 spans 16 amino acids.

The chain joins TRBV4-1 to TRBJ1-5; 7 nucleotides line up with TRBD1. Germline trimming cut 3 bases from V and 3 bases from J; bases unmatched to any gene: 8. The germline CDR1 and CDR2 sequences are MGHRA and YSYEKL. This CDR3 has 16 residues. CDR3: CASSHPTGEPNQPQHF. CDR3 coding DNA: TGCGCCAGCAGCCACCCTACAGGGGAGCCCAATCAGCCCCAGCATTTT.

The chain has TRBV5-1 and TRBJ1-1; TRBD1 is a possible D gene (5 bases). CDR3 length: 11 residues. V was shortened by 4 bases and J by 10 bases, with 11 bases between the two germline ends. The germline gives CDR1 SGHRS, CDR2 YFSETQ. The CDR3 sequence is CASSEGAVAFF. The DNA for the CDR3 is TGCGCCAGCAGCGAAGGGGCTGTAGCTTTCTTT.

J is TRBJ1-5 and V is TRBV2; a possible D gene is TRBD1 (5 bases). V was pared by 0 bases and J by 6 bases, with 9 bases between. This CDR3 region has 14 residues. CDR1 is SNHLY and CDR2 is FYNNEI in the germline V gene. The CDR3 sequence: CASSEADGTQPQHF. CDR3 in DNA: TGTGCCAGCAGTGAAGCTGACGGGACTCAGCCCCAGCATTTT.

About this clone: A much larger clone is a single base away; this may be a read error. V and J are TRBV6-5 and TRBJ1-2; 7 bases line up with TRBD1. The CDR3 has 15 residues. The V segment lost 0 bases and the J segment 0 bases; nucleotides outside the gene matches: 1. Germline CDR1 is MNHEY and CDR2 is SVGAGI. CDR3 bases: TGTGCCAGCAGTTACTCGGGACAGTCTAACTATGGCTACACCTTC. Residues: CASSYSGQSNYGYTF.

The table lists this clone with a few counts. This chain uses TRBV16 with TRBJ1-1; a possible D gene is TRBD1 (5 bases). Looked up from germline, CDR1 is KGHSY and CDR2 is FQNENV. CDR3 length: 14 residues. V was shortened by 4 bases and J by 11 bases, with 20 bases between the two germline ends. CDR3 residues: CASSPSRTPVVAFF. The CDR3, as DNA: TGTGCCAGCAGCCCATCCCGGACACCCGTTGTTGCTTTCTTT.

Here the CDR3 reads CASSIGGRDRRGYTF. DNA of the CDR3: TGTGCCAGTAGTATTGGAGGGCGGGACAGGCGGGGCTACACCTTC. V gene TRBV19 combines with J gene TRBJ1-2, with TRBD1 identical over 8 bases. The CDR3 covers 15 residues. Germline V gene sequence: CDR1 LNHDA, CDR2 SQIVND (reference sequence). Trimming cost V 3 bases and J 8 bases; bases outside gene matches: 11.

In this sample, this clone turned up many times. The genes are TRBV30 and TRBJ1-4; possibly TRBD1 for D (6 bases). The CDR3 has 14 residues. V lost 3 bases and J lost 7, with 15 bases in between. Germline V lookup: CDR1 GTSNPN, CDR2 SVGIG (reference sequence). The CDR3 sequence: CAWSNMGASEKLFF. The CDR3 DNA reads as TGTGCCTGGAGCAACATGGGGGCGAGTGAAAAACTGTTTTTT.

The V call is TRBV27, the J call TRBJ1-5; maybe TRBD1 (6 bases). Germline V gene data show CDR1 as MNHEY and CDR2 as SMNVEV (reference sequence). With 4 bases removed from V and 0 bases from J, the gap between germline ends came to 10 bases. The CDR3 has 15 amino acids. CDR3: CASSSGQTSNQPQHF. The CDR3 nucleotides read TGTGCCAGCAGTTCAGGACAGACTAGCAATCAGCCCCAGCATTTT.

This chain connects TRBV2 to TRBJ1-1; D is undetermined. The V end lost 7 bases, the J end lost 2 bases, and 8 bases lay between the germline ends. Germline values: CDR1 SNHLY, CDR2 FYNNEI. The CDR3 totals 12 residues. CDR3 sequence reads: CASNYVNTEAFF. The CDR3 DNA sequence: TGTGCCAGCAATTACGTAAACACTGAAGCTTTCTTT.

The rearrangement uses TRBV6-4 and TRBJ2-3, with TRBD2 as a possible D gene (5 bases). V lost 3 bases, J lost 0 bases, and 7 bases lay in between. Germline values: CDR1 MRHNA, CDR2 SNTAGT. The CDR3 extends over 14 amino acids. CDR3: CASSERGSTDTQYF. CDR3 bases: TGTGCCAGCAGTGAACGGGGTAGCACAGATACGCAGTATTTT.

This clone was counted a few times. This chain links TRBV5-1 with TRBJ1-1, with D unresolved. V lost 0 bases, J lost 5 bases, and 8 bases lay in between. CDR3 length: 13 residues. Germline CDR1 SGHRS, CDR2 YFSETQ. The CDR3 region has the DNA TGCGCCAGCAGCTTGGCTCAGATTACTGAAGCTTTCTTT. It encodes CASSLAQITEAFF.

The V call is TRBV3-1 (or the pseudogene TRBV3-2), the J call TRBJ1-6, with 8 bases matching TRBD1. CDR1 LGHDT and CDR2 YNNKEL come from the germline V gene (reference sequence). This CDR3 is built from 16 residues. With V trimmed by 1 base and J by 7 bases, 6 bases remained unmatched. CDR3 sequence: CASSQGIRGRNSPLHF. The CDR3 region has the DNA TGTGCCAGCAGCCAAGGGATCAGGGGGCGGAATTCACCCCTCCACTTT.

This chain connects TRBV27 to TRBJ2-7; D is unclear. This CDR3 spans 14 amino acids. V gave up 7 bases and J gave up 3 bases, with 16 bases separating them. The V gene's germline CDR1 is MNHEY and CDR2 SMNVEV (reference sequence). CDR3 DNA: TGTGCCAGCACCGCCTCTGGTAGGGTCTACGAGCAGTACTTC. Amino acids: CASTASGRVYEQYF.

The rearrangement joins TRBV24-1 to TRBJ2-5; TRBD2 matches at 8 bases. The CDR3 extends over 15 amino acids. V shed 5 bases and J 3 bases; nucleotides not matched to a gene: 7. Per the germline V gene, CDR1 is KGHDR and CDR2 is SFDVKD. The CDR3 sequence: CATSVSGVVEETQYF. For the CDR3, the DNA is TGTGCCACCAGTGTTAGCGGGGTGGTAGAAGAGACCCAGTACTTC.

The rearrangement joins TRBV3-1 (or the pseudogene TRBV3-2) to TRBJ2-2; no clear D gene. CDR1 is LGHDT and CDR2 is YNNKEL in the germline V gene (reference sequence). The ends were cut back, 4 bases at V and 0 bases at J, with 3 bases in the middle. The CDR3 extends over 13 amino acids. The CDR3 bases are TGTGCCAGCAGCCCCTCGAACACCGGGGAGCTGTTTTTT. Its translation is CASSPSNTGELFF.

This clone was observed a few times. Here the CDR3 DNA reads TGTGCCAGTAGTATAGGTGCAGGGGGCGTCGTGGATGGCTACACCTTC. Amino acid sequence: CASSIGAGGVVDGYTF. This chain connects TRBV19 to TRBJ1-2, with 8 nucleotides matching TRBD1. V lost 1 base and J lost 6; bases outside the gene matches: 10. Germline V gene sequence: CDR1 LNHDA, CDR2 SQIVND (reference sequence). This CDR3 contains 16 residues.

The chain has TRBV6-5 and TRBJ1-2; D is perhaps TRBD1 (6 bases). Germline V gives CDR1 MNHEY, CDR2 SVGAGI. The CDR3 loop spans 14 amino acids. Trimming removed 6 bases at V and 4 bases at J, with 15 bases between. DNA for the CDR3: TGTGCCAGCAGCCCAGAAATCAGGGGCTATGGCTACACCTTC. Its protein product is CASSPEIRGYGYTF.

V gene TRBV19 combines with J gene TRBJ1-4; D perhaps matches TRBD1 (6 bases). V lost 6 bases, J lost 6 bases, and 14 bases lay in between. This CDR3 comprises 14 residues. From germline, CDR1 is LNHDA and CDR2 SQIVND (reference sequence). The DNA of the CDR3 is TGTGCCAGTAGCCTGGGGGGGGCCGATGAAAAACTGTTTTTT. This gives the protein CASSLGGADEKLFF.

V usage is TRBV3-1 (or the pseudogene TRBV3-2) and J usage is TRBJ2-2, with 7 bases that match TRBD1. Germline loops: CDR1 LGHDT, CDR2 YNNKEL (reference sequence). The ends lost 6 bases at V and 1 base at J; junction bases unmatched: 2. CDR3 length: 14 residues. The CDR3 DNA reads TGTGCCAGCAGGTGGACAGGGAACACCGGGGAGCTGTTTTTT. Translated: CASRWTGNTGELFF.

This clone has only a few counts. The chain combines TRBV7-9 with TRBJ2-3; D might be TRBD1 (6 bases). The CDR3 covers 15 residues. Between the trimmed V and J ends, which lost 4 bases and 1 base, there was a span of 12 bases. Germline V gene lookup returns CDR1 SEHNR and CDR2 FQNEAQ (reference sequence). The CDR3 region is CASSWTAIRTDTQYF. The CDR3 DNA reads TGTGCCAGCAGCTGGACAGCTATCCGCACAGATACGCAGTATTTT.